The 27 T cell receptor beta chains presented below share a single source sample, sequenced in a study of T cells in Graves' hyperthyroidism and ophthalmopathy. What was amplified from RNA transcripts were TCR beta CDR3 regions. The primer set for the first-round RT-PCR of the TCR CDR3 was HTBI. TCRdb re-called the multiplex PCR reads with MiXCR, one entry per CDR3 protein. The data show 300,000 to 400,000 distinct CDR3 sequences, with roughly 14% seen just once and approximately 11% held by the top ten. The sequencing sample was made of blood. All receptors derive from a woman in her fifties or sixties with Graves' hyperthyroidism.

This sequence joins TRBV12-3 or TRBV12-4 and TRBJ2-5; 8 bases match TRBD1. J lost 5 bases, V lost 5 bases, and 4 bases had no gene match. This CDR3 region has 13 residues. CDR3 protein: CASSMDRVETQYF. CDR3 nucleotides: TGTGCCAGCAGTATGGACAGGGTCGAGACCCAGTACTTC.

Ten or more counts support this clonotype. The gene calls are TRBV27 and TRBJ1-4; TRBD1 matches 9 bases. Germline values: CDR1 MNHEY, CDR2 SMNVEV (reference sequence). This CDR3 contains 13 residues. The junction had 2 bases not matched to a gene; V was cut back by 5 bases and J by 7 bases. The CDR3 DNA follows: TGTGCCAGCAGTAGACAGGGGGGTGAAAAACTGTTTTTT. As protein: CASSRQGGEKLFF.

This clonotype was detected ten times or more. This chain links TRBV2 with TRBJ1-5; D not certain. The V end lost 4 bases, the J end lost 0 bases, and 4 bases lay between the germline ends. Germline V lookup: CDR1 SNHLY, CDR2 FYNNEI. The CDR3 runs to 13 residues. In nucleotides, the CDR3 is TGTGCCAGCAGTGTGTATAGCAATCAGCCCCAGCATTTT. Its protein is CASSVYSNQPQHF.

The CDR3 region has the DNA TGTGCCAGCAGTCCCCCGGGGAAGCCTCCGAGGACCCAGTACTTC. It encodes CASSPPGKPPRTQYF. V usage is TRBV28 and J usage is TRBJ2-5, with D tentatively TRBD2 (5 bases). V was clipped by 5 bases and J by 7 bases, with 20 bases between them. In germline, CDR1 is MDHEN, CDR2 SYDVKM. This CDR3 contains 15 residues.

This clonotype was detected many times. The rearrangement uses TRBV5-1 and TRBJ2-7; D possibly uses TRBD1 or TRBD2 (5 bases each). Trimming took off 2 bases at V and 0 bases at J, with 24 bases between the two ends. CDR1 is SGHRS, CDR2 YFSETQ, per germline. The CDR3 is made up of 19 amino acids. CDR3 amino acids: CASSFLEDLTGLPSYEQYF. In nucleotides, the CDR3 is TGCGCCAGCAGCTTCCTGGAGGACCTAACAGGCCTACCCTCCTACGAGCAGTACTTC.

The chain is built from TRBV11-3 and TRBJ2-7, with 13 bases identical to TRBD2. The CDR3 consists of 16 residues. With 5 bases clipped from V and 2 bases from J, the junction kept 6 bases outside the gene matches. Germline CDR1 reads SGHNT; CDR2 reads YENEEA. The CDR3 DNA follows: TGTGCCAGCAGCCCAGGACTAGCGGGAGTACCCTACGAGCAGTACTTC. Amino acid sequence: CASSPGLAGVPYEQYF. The whole variable domain, filled in from reference TRBV11-3 and TRBJ2-7, reads EAGVVQSPRYKIIEKKQPVAFWCNPISGHNTLYWYLQNLGQGPELLIRYENEEAVDDSQLPKDRFSAERLKGVDSTLKIQPAELGDSAVYLCASSPGLAGVPYEQYFGPGTRLTVT.

This clonotype was observed a few times. A much larger clone lies one base from this, so it may be a read error. The CDR3 carries no conserved terminal phenylalanine or tryptophan, so it likely arises from a read error. CDR3 loop: CASSLVRGGDGYTL. CDR3 DNA sequence: TGCGCCAGCAGCTTGGTCCGCGGAGGGGATGGCTACACCCTC. The chain is built from TRBV5-1 and TRBJ1-2, with a weak D call TRBD1 (5 bases). CDR1 is SGHRS and CDR2 is YFSETQ in the germline V gene. Trimming removed 0 bases from V and 6 bases from J, with 12 bases in between. This CDR3 region has 14 residues.

The V and J genes are TRBV11-3 and TRBJ2-1; 15 positions match TRBD2. CDR1 SGHNT and CDR2 YENEEA come from the germline V gene. Losses at the gene ends were 1 base for V and 9 bases for J; bases not matched to a gene: 1. This CDR3 is 15 amino acids long. The CDR3 DNA follows: TGTGCCAGCAGCTTAGTGGGACTAGCGGGAGGTGAGCAGTTCTTC. Protein product: CASSLVGLAGGEQFF.

This clonotype was counted ten times or more. The chain joins TRBV12-3 or TRBV12-4 to TRBJ2-2, with D tentatively TRBD1 or TRBD2 (7 bases each). The CDR3 loop spans 15 amino acids. Trimming removed 7 bases from V and 1 base from J, with 13 bases in between. CDR3: CASNPGGVNTGELFF. The CDR3 nucleotides read TGTGCCAGCAATCCAGGGGGGGTGAACACCGGGGAGCTGTTTTTT.

This clonotype has more than one count but fewer than ten. V usage is TRBV6-5 and J usage is TRBJ1-5, with D perhaps TRBD1 (6 bases). The germline V gene encodes CDR1 MNHEY and CDR2 SVGAGI. Trimming took 4 bases from V and 3 from J, leaving 16 bases between them. The CDR3 runs 16 residues. CDR3 in amino acids: CASSSPRTGYNQPQHF. The DNA for the CDR3 is TGTGCCAGCAGTTCCCCCCGAACAGGGTACAATCAGCCCCAGCATTTT.

The chain couples TRBV5-4 to TRBJ2-7; 8 bases line up with TRBD1. The CDR3 runs 15 residues. The junction had 6 bases not matched to a gene; V was cut back by 0 bases and J by 4 bases. Germline CDR1 SGHNT, CDR2 YYREEE (reference sequence). CDR3 nucleotide sequence: TGTGCCAGCAGCTTGGATGCGACAGGGGATTACGAGCAGTACTTC. It encodes CASSLDATGDYEQYF.

The sample holds many counts of this clonotype. The gene calls are TRBV27 and TRBJ2-1; 9 bases are shared with TRBD2. Trimming cost V 4 bases and J 4 bases; bases outside gene matches: 8. Germline V gives CDR1 MNHEY, CDR2 SMNVEV (reference sequence). The CDR3 is 16 amino acids. The CDR3 DNA follows: TGTGCCAGCAGTTCCCTTGCGACTAGCGGATACAATGAGCAGTTCTTC. Encoded protein: CASSSLATSGYNEQFF.

This clonotype occurred once. The chain uses TRBV10-2 and TRBJ1-4; D possibly corresponds to TRBD1 (6 bases). The CDR3 runs 16 residues. Deletions cut 1 base from V and 1 base from J, with 10 bases between. Germline V CDR1 and CDR2: WSHSY, SAAADI. The CDR3 is CASSEFGQLTNEKLFF. The CDR3, as DNA: TGCGCCAGCAGTGAGTTCGGACAGTTAACTAATGAAAAACTGTTTTTT.

Only a few counts were recorded for this clonotype. The chain uses TRBV29-1 and TRBJ2-7; no definite D call. With 4 bases removed from V and 7 bases from J, the gap between germline ends came to 11 bases. Germline CDR1 SQVTM, CDR2 ANQGSEA. The CDR3 spans 11 residues. The CDR3 spells CSVGSQQEQYF. In DNA, the CDR3 is TGCAGCGTTGGTAGTCAACAGGAGCAGTACTTC.

This clonotype showed up many times. J is TRBJ1-2 and V is TRBV20-1, with a possible D match to TRBD1 (6 bases). The CDR3 is made up of 14 amino acids. Germline CDR1 and CDR2: DFQATT and SNEGSKA (reference sequence). The V end lost 4 bases, the J end lost 4 bases, and 16 bases lay between the germline ends. The CDR3 is CSAKERQGSYGYTF. CDR3 DNA: TGCAGTGCTAAGGAAAGGCAGGGGAGCTATGGCTACACCTTC.

The CDR3 sequence: CARERGYSYEQYF. CDR3 coding DNA: TGTGCCAGAGAACGCGGCTATTCCTACGAGCAGTACTTC. The chain joins TRBV19 to TRBJ2-7; D unclear. Between the trimmed V and J ends, which lost 9 bases and 1 base, there was a span of 13 bases. The CDR3 runs to 13 residues. The germline V gene encodes CDR1 LNHDA and CDR2 SQIVND (reference sequence).

The gene calls are TRBV27 and TRBJ2-7; 9 positions match TRBD2. The CDR3 extends over 15 amino acids. V dropped 3 bases and J dropped 3; count of bases not matched to a gene: 6. Per the germline V gene, CDR1 is MNHEY and CDR2 is SMNVEV (reference sequence). The CDR3 coding sequence is TGTGCCAGCAGTTTCGCTGGACTAGCGAACTACGAGCAGTACTTC. It is translated as CASSFAGLANYEQYF.

This clonotype has a count of ten or more. The V and J genes are TRBV4-1 and TRBJ2-7; D perhaps matches TRBD2 (6 bases). Trimming took off 4 bases at V and 4 bases at J, with 14 bases between the two ends. Germline CDR1 MGHRA, CDR2 YSYEKL. This CDR3 has 14 residues. The CDR3 sequence: CASSPSGSTYEQYF. The CDR3 DNA reads as TGCGCCAGCAGCCCTTCCGGGAGTACGTACGAGCAGTACTTC.

This clonotype was counted ten times or more. This chain connects TRBV20-1 to TRBJ2-4; 9 bases are shared with TRBD1. J was trimmed by 7 bases and V by 1 base; bases with no gene match: 11. Germline V gives CDR1 DFQATT, CDR2 SNEGSKA (reference sequence). The CDR3 has 16 residues. CDR3 nucleotide sequence: TGCAGTGCTAGAGTGCCCCTGGGACAGGGAGTTAACATTCAGTACTTC. Amino acid sequence: CSARVPLGQGVNIQYF.

This clonotype was detected ten times or more. The gene calls are TRBV6-2 or TRBV6-3 and TRBJ2-6; TRBD1 aligns across 8 bases. V lost 11 bases and J lost 0; bases outside the gene matches: 6. Germline assignment: CDR1 MNHEY and CDR2 SVGEGT. The CDR3 sequence is 15 residues long. The DNA for the CDR3 is TGTGCCGGGGGACAGGCCGGCTCTGGGGCCAACGTCCTGACTTTC. Translating it yields CAGGQAGSGANVLTF.

This clonotype was observed at least ten times. The rearrangement uses TRBV20-1 and TRBJ1-1; 7 bases map to TRBD1. The V segment lost 1 base and the J segment 4 bases; nucleotides outside the gene matches: 3. The CDR3 has 13 amino acids. Germline V gene lookup returns CDR1 DFQATT and CDR2 SNEGSKA (reference sequence). CDR3 in amino acids: CSARAQGGTEAFF. DNA of the CDR3: TGCAGTGCTAGAGCCCAGGGGGGCACTGAAGCTTTCTTT.

This clonotype was detected many times. J is TRBJ2-3 and V is TRBV24-1; tentative D call: TRBD1 (5 bases). This CDR3 has 16 residues. The ends were cut back, 4 bases at V and 0 bases at J, with 13 bases in the middle. Germline V gives CDR1 KGHDR, CDR2 SFDVKD. As DNA, the CDR3 is TGTGCCACCAGTGACCCCCTGACAGAAAGCACAGATACGCAGTATTTT. Its protein product is CATSDPLTESTDTQYF.

This clonotype was recorded many times. The chain employs TRBV2 and TRBJ2-4; D is uncertain. Trimming removed 8 bases from V and 3 bases from J, with 17 bases in between. In germline, CDR1 is SNHLY, CDR2 FYNNEI. The CDR3 consists of 15 residues. The DNA for the CDR3 is TGTGCCAGCCTGGTAGTCCGGACCGACAAAAACATTCAGTACTTC. Its protein product is CASLVVRTDKNIQYF. Supplemented by reference TRBV2 and TRBJ2-4, the full variable domain reads EPEVTQTPSHQVTQMGQEVILRCVPISNHLYFYWYRQILGQKVEFLVSFYNNEISEKSEIFDDQFSVERPDGSNFTLKIRSTKLEDSAMYFCASLVVRTDKNIQYFGAGTRLSVL.

With respect to this clonotype: This may stem from a read error, because a much larger clone lies one nucleotide away. The chain uses TRBV30 and TRBJ2-7; tentatively, D is TRBD2 (6 bases). This CDR3 has 11 residues. Trimming removed 5 bases at V and 7 bases at J, with 12 bases between. The germline gives CDR1 GTSNPN, CDR2 SVGIG (reference sequence). CDR3 protein: CAWGEESEQYF. CDR3 nucleotide sequence: TGTGCCTGGGGGGAGGAAAGTGAGCAGTACTTC.

This clonotype was recorded at least ten times. This chain connects TRBV28 to TRBJ2-7, with 8 nucleotides matching TRBD1. With 5 bases clipped from V and 2 bases from J, the junction kept 14 bases outside the gene matches. Germline CDR1 MDHEN, CDR2 SYDVKM. The CDR3 runs to 17 residues. CDR3 region: CASSPVVRTGIPYEQYF. DNA for the CDR3: TGTGCCAGCAGTCCCGTGGTCCGGACAGGGATTCCCTACGAGCAGTACTTC.

This clonotype was seen at least ten times. V and J are TRBV18 and TRBJ2-1; D perhaps matches TRBD2 (6 bases). This CDR3 region has 15 residues. The V end lost 4 bases, the J end lost 1 base, and 11 bases lay between the germline ends. Germline loops: CDR1 KGHSH, CDR2 LQKENI. The CDR3: CASSRVGTSYNEQFF. In DNA form, the CDR3 reads TGTGCCAGCTCACGAGTCGGGACTTCCTACAATGAGCAGTTCTTC.

This clonotype was seen a single time. V usage is TRBV5-1 and J usage is TRBJ1-3; D is perhaps TRBD1 (6 bases). V was pared by 6 bases and J by 8 bases, with 15 bases between. The germline gives CDR1 SGHRS, CDR2 YFSETQ. The CDR3 has 13 amino acids. CDR3 amino acids: CASTRSGGDTIYF. CDR3 bases: TGCGCCAGCACCCGAAGCGGGGGCGACACCATATATTTT. The whole variable domain, remainder taken from reference TRBV5-1 and TRBJ1-3, is KAGVTQTPRYLIKTRGQQVTLSCSPISGHRSVSWYQQTPGQGLQFLFEYFSETQRNKGNFPGRFSGRQFSNSRSEMNVSTLELGDSALYLCASTRSGGDTIYFGEGSWLTVV.